This paragraph covers one T cell receptor beta chain sequence. Germline CDR1 reads SQVTM; CDR2 reads ANQGSEA. The CDR3 is 18 amino acids. The ends lost 4 bases at V and 5 bases at J; junction bases unmatched: 20. Those who participated ranged in age from roughly 18 to 100 years and resided in roughly 26 US areas. The data were produced by immunoSEQ multiplex PCR, yet TCRdb's version contains in-frame clones alone and is incomplete. This repertoire shows just over 300,000 clones, 75% to 90% found once; its top ten account for more than 2%. The record originates from a study of blood T cell repertoires in COVID-19. The wider study: Samples came from the United States, Italy and Spain, spanning acute and convalescent COVID-19. The cDNA or gDNA used as material had been derived from T cells, B-cell-depleted T cells, or PBMCs.

The genes are TRBV29-1 and TRBJ1-1; 9 bases agree with TRBD1. The sequence derives from a man aged 30-40 years who had recovered from COVID-19. Sequencing was carried out using PBMCs or T cells enriched from blood (not recorded which). Written as DNA, the CDR3 is TGCAGCGTTGCCGTCCTTCCCGGGACAGGGCGTGGGGGAACTGAAGCTTTCTTT. It specifies CSVAVLPGTGRGGTEAFF.